The source of this TCR beta chain is a study of sequential checkpoint blockade in melanoma. V shed 5 bases and J shed 5 bases, with 9 bases lying between them. The CDR3 is made up of 12 amino acids. The germline V gene encodes CDR1 PRHDT and CDR2 FYEKMQ (reference sequence). The treatment: randomized to nivolumab then ipilimumab (arm A) or the reverse (arm B). Clones were read by immunoSEQ multiplex PCR, and TCRdb kept only the in-frame ones, dropping some. The sample has approximately 21,000 clones, more than 70% seen once. Sequenced here: CD8+ T cells sorted from blood (inferred from file names), sampled from a patient given nivolumab and ipilimumab in sequence. The clonotype was recovered from a human donor with melanoma. The chain carries TRBV13 and TRBJ1-2, with a possible D match to TRBD1 (5 bases). The CDR3 nucleotides read TGTGCCAGCAGCGAACGGGGGTATGGCTACACCTTC. Its protein product is CASSERGYGYTF. Filled out from reference TRBV13 and TRBJ1-2, the complete variable domain reads AAGVIQSPRHLIKEKRETATLKCYPIPRHDTVYWYQQGPGQDPQFLISFYEKMQSDKGSIPDRFSAQQFSDYHSELNMSSLELGDSALYFCASSERGYGYTFGSGTRLTVV.